The T cell receptor beta chain under discussion was sequenced for a study of cytomegalovirus exposure and HLA in healthy donors. Findings and limits, study-wide: Productive status was seen about 87% or about 30% of the time for most TCR beta V segments in an earlier analysis. Confirmation in vitro established that a few CMV-associated chains were specific for CMV antigens.

This clone has just a few counts. Its antigen remains unidentified. Primers included in the PCR were 60 Vbeta and 13 Jbeta primers. Sequencing used immunoSEQ multiplex PCR; TCRdb keeps in-frame clones, though not all of them. There are 95,000 to 150,000 clones in the sample; more than 80% occur only once, and 1.5% to 2% lies in the top ten. The sequence came from a man aged 35 to 55 in good health and CMV-seronegative. Sequencing was performed on PBMCs.

The CDR3 sequence: CASSLGAPTADTQYF. CDR3 DNA: TGTGCCAGCAGTTTAGGGGCCCCGACCGCAGATACGCAGTATTTT. V usage is TRBV27 and J usage is TRBJ2-3; D perhaps matches TRBD1 (5 bases). Trimming cost V 2 bases and J 4 bases, with 13 bases left between them. Germline CDR1 and CDR2: MNHEY and SMNVEV (reference sequence). The CDR3 is made up of 15 amino acids.